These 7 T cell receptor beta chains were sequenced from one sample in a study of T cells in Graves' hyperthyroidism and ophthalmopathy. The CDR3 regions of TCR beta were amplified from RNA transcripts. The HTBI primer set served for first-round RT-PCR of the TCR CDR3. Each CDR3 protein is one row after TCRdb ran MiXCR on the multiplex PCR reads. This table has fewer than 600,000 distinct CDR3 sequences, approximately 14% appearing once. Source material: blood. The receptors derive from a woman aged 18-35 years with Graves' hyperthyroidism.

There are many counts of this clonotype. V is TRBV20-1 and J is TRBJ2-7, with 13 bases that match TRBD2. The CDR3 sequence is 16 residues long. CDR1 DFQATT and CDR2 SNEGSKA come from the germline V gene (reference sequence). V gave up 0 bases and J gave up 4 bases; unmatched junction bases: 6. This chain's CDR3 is CSARDPKGLAGYEQYF. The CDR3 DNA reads TGCAGTGCTAGAGACCCCAAGGGACTAGCGGGGTACGAGCAGTACTTC.

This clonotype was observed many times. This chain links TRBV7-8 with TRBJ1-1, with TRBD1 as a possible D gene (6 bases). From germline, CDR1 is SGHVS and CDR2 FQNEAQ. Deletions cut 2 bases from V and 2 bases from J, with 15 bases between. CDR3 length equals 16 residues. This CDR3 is CASSLTGGQPNTEAFF. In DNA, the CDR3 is TGTGCCAGCAGCTTAACGGGGGGGCAGCCAAACACTGAAGCTTTCTTT.

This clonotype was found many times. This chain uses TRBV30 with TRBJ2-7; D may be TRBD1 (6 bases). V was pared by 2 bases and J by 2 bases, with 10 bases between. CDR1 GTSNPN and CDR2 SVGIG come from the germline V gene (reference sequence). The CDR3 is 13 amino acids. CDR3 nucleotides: TGTGCCTGGAGTCCGGGACACACCTACGAGCAGTACTTC. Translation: CAWSPGHTYEQYF.

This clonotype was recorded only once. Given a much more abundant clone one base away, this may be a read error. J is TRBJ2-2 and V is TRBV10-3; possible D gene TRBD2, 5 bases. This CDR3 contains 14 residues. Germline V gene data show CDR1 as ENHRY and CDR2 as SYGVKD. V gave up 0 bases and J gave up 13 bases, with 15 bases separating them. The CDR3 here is CAISESIAAEGLFF. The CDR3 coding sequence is TGTGCCATCAGTGAGTCAATAGCTGCAGAGGGGCTGTTTTTT.

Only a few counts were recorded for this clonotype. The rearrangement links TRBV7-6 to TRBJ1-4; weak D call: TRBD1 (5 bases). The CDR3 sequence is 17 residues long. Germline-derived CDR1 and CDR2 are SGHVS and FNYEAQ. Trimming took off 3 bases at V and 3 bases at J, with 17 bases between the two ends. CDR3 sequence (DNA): TGTGCCAGCAGCTTCGGCGGGGGGTCTGGGGCTAATGAAAAACTGTTTTTT. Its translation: CASSFGGGSGANEKLFF.

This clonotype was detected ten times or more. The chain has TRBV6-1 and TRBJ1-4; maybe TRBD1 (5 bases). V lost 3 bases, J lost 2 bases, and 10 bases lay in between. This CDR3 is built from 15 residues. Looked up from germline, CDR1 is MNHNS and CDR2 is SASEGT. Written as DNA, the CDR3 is TGTGCCAGCAGTGATGGGGGTTCGACTAATGAAAAACTGTTTTTT. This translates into CASSDGGSTNEKLFF.

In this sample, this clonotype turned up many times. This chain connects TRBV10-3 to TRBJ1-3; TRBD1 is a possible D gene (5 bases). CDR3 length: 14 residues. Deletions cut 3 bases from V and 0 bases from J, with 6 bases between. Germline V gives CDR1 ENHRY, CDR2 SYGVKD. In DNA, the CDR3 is TGTGCCATCAGTGACAGGGACTCTGGAAACACCATATATTTT. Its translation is CAISDRDSGNTIYF.